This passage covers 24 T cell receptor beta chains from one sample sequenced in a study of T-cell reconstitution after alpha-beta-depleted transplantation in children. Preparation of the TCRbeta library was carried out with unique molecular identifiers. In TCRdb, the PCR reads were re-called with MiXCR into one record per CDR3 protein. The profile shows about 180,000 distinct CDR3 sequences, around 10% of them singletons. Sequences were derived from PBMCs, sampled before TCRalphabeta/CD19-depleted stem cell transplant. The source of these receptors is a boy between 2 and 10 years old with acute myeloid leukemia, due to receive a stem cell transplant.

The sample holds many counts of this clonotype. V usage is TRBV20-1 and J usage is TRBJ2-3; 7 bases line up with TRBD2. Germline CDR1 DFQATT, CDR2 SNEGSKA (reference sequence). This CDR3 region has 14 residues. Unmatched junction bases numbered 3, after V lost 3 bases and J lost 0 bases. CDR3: CSARTSLSTDTQYF. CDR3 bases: TGCAGTGCTAGGACTAGCCTTAGCACAGATACGCAGTATTTT.

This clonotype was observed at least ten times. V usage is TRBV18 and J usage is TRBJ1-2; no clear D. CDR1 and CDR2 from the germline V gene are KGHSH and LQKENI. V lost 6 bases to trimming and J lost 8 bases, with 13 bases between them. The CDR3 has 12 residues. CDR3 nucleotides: TGTGCCAGCTCCACGGCACTGGGAGGCTACACCTTC. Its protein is CASSTALGGYTF.

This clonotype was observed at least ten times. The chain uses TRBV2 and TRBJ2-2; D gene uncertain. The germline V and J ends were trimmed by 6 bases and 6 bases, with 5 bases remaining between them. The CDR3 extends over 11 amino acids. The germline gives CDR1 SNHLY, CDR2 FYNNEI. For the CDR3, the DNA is TGTGCCAGCAGGGGCTCCGGGGAGCTGTTTTTT. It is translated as CASRGSGELFF.

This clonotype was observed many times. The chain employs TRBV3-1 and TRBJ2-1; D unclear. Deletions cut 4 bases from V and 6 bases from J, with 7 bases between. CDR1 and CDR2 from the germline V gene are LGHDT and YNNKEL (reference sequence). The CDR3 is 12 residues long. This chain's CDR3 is CASSPSLNEQFF. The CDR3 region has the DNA TGTGCCAGCAGCCCCTCCCTCAATGAGCAGTTCTTC.

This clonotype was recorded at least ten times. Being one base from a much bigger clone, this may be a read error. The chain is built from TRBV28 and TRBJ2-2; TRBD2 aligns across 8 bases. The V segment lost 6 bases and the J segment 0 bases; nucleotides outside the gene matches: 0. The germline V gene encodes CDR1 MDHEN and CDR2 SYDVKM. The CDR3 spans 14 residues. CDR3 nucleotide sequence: TGTGCCAGCAGACTAGCGGCGAACACCGGGGAGCTGTTTTTT. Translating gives CASRLAANTGELFF.

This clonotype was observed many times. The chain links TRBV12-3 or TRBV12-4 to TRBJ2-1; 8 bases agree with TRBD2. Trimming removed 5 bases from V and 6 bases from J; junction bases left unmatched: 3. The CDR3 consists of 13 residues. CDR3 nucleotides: TGTGCCAGCAGTCGGACTAGCCCCAATGAGCAGTTCTTC. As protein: CASSRTSPNEQFF.

The CDR3 spells CASSRTSGTPYEQYF. The DNA of the CDR3 is TGTGCCAGCAGCCGGACTAGCGGGACGCCCTACGAGCAGTACTTC. The rearrangement links TRBV12-3 or TRBV12-4 to TRBJ2-7, with TRBD2 identical over 12 bases. V lost 6 bases to trimming and J lost 2 bases; unmatched junction nucleotides: 5. The CDR3 contains 15 residues.

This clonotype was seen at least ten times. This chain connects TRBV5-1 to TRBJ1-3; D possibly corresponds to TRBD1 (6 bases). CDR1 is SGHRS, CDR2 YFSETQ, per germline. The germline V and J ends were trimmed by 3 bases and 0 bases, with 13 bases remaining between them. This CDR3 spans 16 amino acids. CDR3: CASSWKDSLSGNTIYF. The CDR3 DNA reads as TGCGCCAGCAGCTGGAAGGACAGTCTCTCTGGAAACACCATATATTTT.

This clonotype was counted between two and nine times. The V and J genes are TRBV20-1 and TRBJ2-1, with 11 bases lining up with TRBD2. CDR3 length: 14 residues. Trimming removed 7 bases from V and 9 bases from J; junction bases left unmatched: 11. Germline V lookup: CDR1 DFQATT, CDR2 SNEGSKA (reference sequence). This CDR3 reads CSVGALAGGFEQFF. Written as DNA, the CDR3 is TGCAGTGTCGGGGCCCTAGCGGGAGGATTTGAGCAGTTCTTC.

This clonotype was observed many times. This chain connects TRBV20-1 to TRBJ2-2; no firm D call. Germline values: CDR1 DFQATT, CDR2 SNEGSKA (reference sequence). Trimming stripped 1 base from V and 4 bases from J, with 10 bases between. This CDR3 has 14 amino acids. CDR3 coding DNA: TGCAGTGCTAGAGTGGGGTGGGGCACCGGGGAGCTGTTTTTT. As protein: CSARVGWGTGELFF.

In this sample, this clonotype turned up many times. The CDR3 DNA sequence: TGCGCCACTGCGACAGAAGTTAACTATGGCTACACCTTC. Its protein is CATATEVNYGYTF. This rearrangement joins TRBV4-1 to TRBJ1-2; D may be TRBD1 (5 bases). This CDR3 is 13 amino acids long. The V and J ends lost 10 bases and 1 base respectively, with 13 bases between them. Germline assignment: CDR1 MGHRA and CDR2 YSYEKL.

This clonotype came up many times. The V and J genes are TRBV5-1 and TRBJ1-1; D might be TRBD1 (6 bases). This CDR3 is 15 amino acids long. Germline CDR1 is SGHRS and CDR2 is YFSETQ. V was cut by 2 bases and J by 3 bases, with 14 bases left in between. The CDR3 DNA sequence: TGCGCCAGCAGCTTACAGGGATCCATCGACACTGAAGCTTTCTTT. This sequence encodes CASSLQGSIDTEAFF.

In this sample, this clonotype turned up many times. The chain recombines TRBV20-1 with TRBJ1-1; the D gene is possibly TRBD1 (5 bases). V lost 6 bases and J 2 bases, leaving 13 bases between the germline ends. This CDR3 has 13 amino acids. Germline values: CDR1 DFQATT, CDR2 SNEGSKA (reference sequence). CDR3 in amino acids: CSAPSGGNTEAFF. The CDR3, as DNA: TGCAGTGCCCCATCGGGGGGAAACACTGAAGCTTTCTTT.

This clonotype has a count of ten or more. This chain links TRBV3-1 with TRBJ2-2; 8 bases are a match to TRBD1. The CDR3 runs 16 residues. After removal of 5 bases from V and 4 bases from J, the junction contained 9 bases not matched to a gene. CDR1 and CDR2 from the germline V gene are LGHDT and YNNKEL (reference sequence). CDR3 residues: CASSKSSGTGTGELFF. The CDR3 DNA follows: TGTGCCAGCAGCAAATCCTCAGGGACAGGCACCGGGGAGCTGTTTTTT.

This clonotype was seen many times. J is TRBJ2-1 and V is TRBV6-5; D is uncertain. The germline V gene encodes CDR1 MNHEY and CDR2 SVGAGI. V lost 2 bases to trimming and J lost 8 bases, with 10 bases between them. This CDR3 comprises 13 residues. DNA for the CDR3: TGTGCCAGCAGTTACGAAGGGCGCCATGAGCAGTTCTTC. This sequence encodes CASSYEGRHEQFF.

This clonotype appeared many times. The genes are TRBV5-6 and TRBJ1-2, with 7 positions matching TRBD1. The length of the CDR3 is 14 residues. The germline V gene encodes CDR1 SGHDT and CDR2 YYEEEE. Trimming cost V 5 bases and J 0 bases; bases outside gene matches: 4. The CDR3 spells CASRQTGTNYGYTF. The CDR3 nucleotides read TGTGCCAGCAGGCAGACAGGGACTAACTATGGCTACACCTTC.

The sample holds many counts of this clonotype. The CDR3 is CASSPRSGSEYF. Written as DNA, the CDR3 is TGTGCCAGCAGCCCGAGAAGCGGGAGCGAGTATTTT. This chain connects TRBV7-2 to TRBJ2-3, with 8 bases lining up with TRBD2. The CDR3 is made up of 12 amino acids. CDR1 is SGHTA and CDR2 is FQGNSA in the germline V gene. V shed 5 bases, J shed 13 bases, and the junction held 8 bases outside the gene matches. The entire variable domain, with the rest obtained from reference TRBV7-2 and TRBJ2-3, is as follows: GAGVSQSPSNKVTEKGKDVELRCDPISGHTALYWYRQSLGQGLEFLIYFQGNSAPDKSGLPSDRFSAERTGGSVSTLTIQRTQQEDSAVYLCASSPRSGSEYFGPGTRLTVL.

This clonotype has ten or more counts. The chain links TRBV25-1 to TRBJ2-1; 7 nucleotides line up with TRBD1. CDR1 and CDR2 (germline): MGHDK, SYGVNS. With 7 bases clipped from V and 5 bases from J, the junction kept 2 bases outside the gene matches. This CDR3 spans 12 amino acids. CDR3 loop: CASTTGDNEQFF. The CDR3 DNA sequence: TGTGCCAGCACTACAGGGGACAATGAGCAGTTCTTC.

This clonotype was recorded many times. The CDR3 DNA reads as TGTGCCAGCAGTAGACTAGCGGGAGATTCCTACAATGAGCAGTTCTTC. Protein sequence: CASSRLAGDSYNEQFF. The chain combines TRBV6-1 with TRBJ2-1, with TRBD2 matching over 12 bases. The CDR3 is 16 residues long. Trimming removed 5 bases from V and 1 base from J; junction bases left unmatched: 3. Germline assignment: CDR1 MNHNS and CDR2 SASEGT.

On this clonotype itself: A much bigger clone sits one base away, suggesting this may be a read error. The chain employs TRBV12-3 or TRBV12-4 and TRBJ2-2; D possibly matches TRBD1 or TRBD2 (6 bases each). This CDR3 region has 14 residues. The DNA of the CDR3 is TGTGCCAGCACCGTACAGGGAGGTTACGGGGGGCTGTTTTTT. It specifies CASTVQGGYGGLFF.

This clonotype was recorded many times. CDR3 sequence reads: CSATGGQQETQYF. DNA of the CDR3: TGCAGTGCAACAGGAGGGCAACAAGAGACCCAGTACTTC. This chain uses TRBV20-1 with TRBJ2-5; TRBD2 might be the D (6 bases). Germline CDR1 DFQATT, CDR2 SNEGSKA (reference sequence). The CDR3 sequence is 13 residues long. V was shortened by 6 bases and J by 2 bases, with 13 bases between the two germline ends.

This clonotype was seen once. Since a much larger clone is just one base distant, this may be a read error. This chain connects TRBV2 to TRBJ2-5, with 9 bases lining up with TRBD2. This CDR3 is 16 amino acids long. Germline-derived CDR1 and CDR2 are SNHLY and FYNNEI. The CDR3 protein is CASSDGLAGYQETPYF. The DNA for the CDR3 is TGTGCCAGCAGTGATGGGCTAGCGGGGTACCAAGAGACCCCGTACTTC.

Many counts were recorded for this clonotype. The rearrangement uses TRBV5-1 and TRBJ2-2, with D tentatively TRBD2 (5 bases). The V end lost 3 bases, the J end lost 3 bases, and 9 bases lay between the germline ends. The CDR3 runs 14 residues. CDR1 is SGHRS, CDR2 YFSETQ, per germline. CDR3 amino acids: CASSSDFHTGELFF. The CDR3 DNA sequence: TGCGCCAGCAGCTCGGACTTCCACACCGGGGAGCTGTTTTTT.

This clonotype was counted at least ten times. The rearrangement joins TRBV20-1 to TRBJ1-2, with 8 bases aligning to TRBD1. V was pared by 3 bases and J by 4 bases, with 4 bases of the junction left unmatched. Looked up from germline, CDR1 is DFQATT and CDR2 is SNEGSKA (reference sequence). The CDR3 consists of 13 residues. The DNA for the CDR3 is TGCAGTGCTAGCCCCGGGACAGGCTATGGCTACACCTTC. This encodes CSASPGTGYGYTF.